The entry below gives a single T cell receptor beta chain sequence along with its context. The sample belongs to a study of technical replicates of blood from a handful of donors. TCRdb keeps only in-frame clones here, not all; method: immunoSEQ multiplex PCR. The sample records 100,000 or so clones, 90% to 96% being singletons. The ends lost 4 bases at V and 6 bases at J; junction bases unmatched: 5. Germline-derived CDR1 and CDR2 are SGHTA and FQGNSA. CDR3 length equals 13 residues. Sequencing was done on a sample of T cells isolated from PBMCs. This clonotype was obtained from a human donor in good health. The rearrangement links TRBV7-2 to TRBJ1-2; 7 nucleotides line up with TRBD1. The CDR3 sequence is CASSSTGLDGYTF. Written as DNA, the CDR3 is TGTGCCAGCAGCTCGACAGGGTTAGATGGCTACACCTTC.